This entry concerns a single TCR beta chain. What it binds is not known. Trimming cost V 5 bases and J 1 base; bases outside gene matches: 10. Germline V lookup: CDR1 SGHAT, CDR2 FQNNGV. This CDR3 has 17 residues. The sample is drawn from a study of T cell responses to AZD1222 COVID-19 vaccine. Overall study findings and caveats: Reports say nearly half of spike-specific TCRs go after unmutated variant regions.

Clones were sequenced by immunoSEQ multiplex PCR, and TCRdb holds only the in-frame ones, with some missing. The sample consists of approximately 150,000 clones, about 91% of them appearing once. This sample comprised peripheral blood, obtained on day 0 of AZD1222 vaccination. This TCR was sampled from an adult in good health. The J gene is TRBJ2-3, the V gene TRBV11-2; 9 bases align to TRBD2. CDR3 sequence: CASSRSVVAGGTDTQYF. The CDR3 DNA follows: TGTGCCAGCAGCCGATCCGTAGTAGCGGGGGGCACAGATACGCAGTATTTT.